This T cell receptor beta chain was profiled in a study of blood T cells in healthy people across ages. General study findings and limits: Underestimates were what the diversity estimates from one million T cells were considered to be.

This clonotype came up a few times. The target antigen is unknown. Alongside a J-beta primer mix, a sample-barcoded 5' primer served in a second PCR lasting roughly 7 to 12 cycles. TCRdb processed the 5' RACE reads anew with MiXCR; each CDR3 protein has one entry. In the table there are 500,000 to 650,000 distinct CDR3 sequences, about 29% of which are singletons. Unmatched junction bases numbered 4, after V lost 4 bases and J lost 1 base. Per germline, CDR1 SGHAT and CDR2 FQNNGV. The CDR3 spans 16 residues. The data were also submitted as part of a second study, on T cells of mothers and their children. That study adds: Researchers report slightly higher, though non-significant, overlap in related mother-child pairs than in unrelated pairs. No persistent microchimeric T cell clones were detected.

The sequenced sample consisted of blood. This rearrangement joins TRBV11-2 to TRBJ2-6; 7 bases are a match to TRBD1. The sequence came from a boy aged 2 to 10 in good health. The CDR3 nucleotides read TGTGCCAGCAGCTCACTCAGGGGGTCTGGGGCCAACGTCCTGACTTTC. Encoded protein: CASSSLRGSGANVLTF.